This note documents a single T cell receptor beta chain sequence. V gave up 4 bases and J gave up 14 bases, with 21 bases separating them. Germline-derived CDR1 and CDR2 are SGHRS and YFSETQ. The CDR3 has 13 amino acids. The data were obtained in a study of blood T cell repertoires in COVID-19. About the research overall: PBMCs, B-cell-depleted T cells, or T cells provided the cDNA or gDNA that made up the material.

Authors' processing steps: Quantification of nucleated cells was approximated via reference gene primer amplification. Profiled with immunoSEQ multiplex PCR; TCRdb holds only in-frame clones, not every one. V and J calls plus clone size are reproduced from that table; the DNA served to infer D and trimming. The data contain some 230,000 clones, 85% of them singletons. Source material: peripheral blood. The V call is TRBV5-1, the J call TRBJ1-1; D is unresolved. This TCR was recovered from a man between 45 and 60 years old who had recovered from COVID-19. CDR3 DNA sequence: TGCGCCAGCAGCCCACTTAAGACGACGGAGGTGTTCTTT. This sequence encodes CASSPLKTTEVFF.